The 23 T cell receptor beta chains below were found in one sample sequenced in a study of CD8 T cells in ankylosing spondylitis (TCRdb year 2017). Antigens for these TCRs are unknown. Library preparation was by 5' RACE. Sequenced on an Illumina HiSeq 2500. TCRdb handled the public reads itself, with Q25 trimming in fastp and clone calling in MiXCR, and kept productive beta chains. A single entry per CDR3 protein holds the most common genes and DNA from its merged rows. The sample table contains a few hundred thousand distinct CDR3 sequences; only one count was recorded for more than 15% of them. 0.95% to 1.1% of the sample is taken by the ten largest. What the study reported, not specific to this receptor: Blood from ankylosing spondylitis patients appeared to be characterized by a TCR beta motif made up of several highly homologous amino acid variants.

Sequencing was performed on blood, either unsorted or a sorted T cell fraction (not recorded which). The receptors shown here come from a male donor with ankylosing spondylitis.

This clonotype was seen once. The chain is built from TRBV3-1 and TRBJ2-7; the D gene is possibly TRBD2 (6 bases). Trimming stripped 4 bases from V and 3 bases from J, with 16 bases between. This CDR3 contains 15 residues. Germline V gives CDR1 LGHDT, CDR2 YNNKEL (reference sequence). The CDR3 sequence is CASSPQTSGGYEQYF. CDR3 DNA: TGTGCCAGCAGCCCTCAGACTAGTGGGGGCTACGAGCAGTACTTC.

In DNA form, the CDR3 reads TGTGCCAGCAGTCCCTCGGGACAGCTCTATAATGAAAAACTGTTTTTT. It translates to CASSPSGQLYNEKLFF. The rearrangement joins TRBV6-5 to TRBJ1-4; 7 nucleotides match TRBD1. Germline V gene data show CDR1 as MNHEY and CDR2 as SVGAGI. The junction had 10 bases not matched to a gene; V was cut back by 5 bases and J by 4 bases. The CDR3 has 16 amino acids.

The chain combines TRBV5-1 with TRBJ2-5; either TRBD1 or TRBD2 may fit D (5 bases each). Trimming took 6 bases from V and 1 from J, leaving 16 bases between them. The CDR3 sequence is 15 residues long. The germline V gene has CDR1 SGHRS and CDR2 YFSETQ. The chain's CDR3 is CASTLEGTPQETQYF. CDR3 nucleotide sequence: TGCGCCAGCACCCTTGAGGGGACGCCCCAAGAGACCCAGTACTTC.

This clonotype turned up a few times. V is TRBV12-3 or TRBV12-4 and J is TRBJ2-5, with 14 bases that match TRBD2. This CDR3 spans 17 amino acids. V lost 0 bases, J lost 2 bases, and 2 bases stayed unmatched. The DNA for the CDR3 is TGTGCCAGCAGTTTAGCCAGACTAGCGGGGGGGCAAGAGACCCAGTACTTC. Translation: CASSLARLAGGQETQYF.

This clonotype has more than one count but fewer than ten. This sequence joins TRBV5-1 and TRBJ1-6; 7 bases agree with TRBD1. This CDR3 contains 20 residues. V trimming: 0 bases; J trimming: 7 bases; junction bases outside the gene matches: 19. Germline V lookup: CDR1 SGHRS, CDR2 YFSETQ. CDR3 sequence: CASSLASGGPWTAPNSPLHF. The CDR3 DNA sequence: TGCGCCAGCAGCTTGGCTTCAGGGGGTCCTTGGACGGCGCCAAATTCACCCCTCCACTTT.

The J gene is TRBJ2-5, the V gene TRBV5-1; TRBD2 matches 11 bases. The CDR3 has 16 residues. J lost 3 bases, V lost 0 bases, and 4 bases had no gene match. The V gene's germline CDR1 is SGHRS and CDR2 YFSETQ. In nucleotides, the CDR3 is TGCGCCAGCAGCTTGGGTCGACTAGCGGGGAAAGAGACCCAGTACTTC. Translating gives CASSLGRLAGKETQYF.

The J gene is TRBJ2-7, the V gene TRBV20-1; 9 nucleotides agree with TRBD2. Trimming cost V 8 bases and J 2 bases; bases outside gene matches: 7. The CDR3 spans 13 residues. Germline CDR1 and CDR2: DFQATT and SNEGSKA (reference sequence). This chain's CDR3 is CSPVAGVTYEQYF. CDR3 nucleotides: TGCAGTCCGGTAGCGGGAGTCACCTACGAGCAGTACTTC.

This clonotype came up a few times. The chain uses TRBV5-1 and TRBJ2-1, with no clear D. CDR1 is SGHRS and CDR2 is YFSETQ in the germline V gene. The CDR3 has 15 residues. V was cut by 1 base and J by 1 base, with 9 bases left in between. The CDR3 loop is CASSLLPESYNEQFF. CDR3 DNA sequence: TGCGCCAGCAGCTTGCTCCCGGAATCCTACAATGAGCAGTTCTTC.

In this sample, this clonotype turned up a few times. The CDR3 sequence: CSARVTGQGYNEQFF. CDR3 sequence (DNA): TGCAGTGCTAGAGTCACGGGACAGGGCTACAATGAGCAGTTCTTC. The chain employs TRBV20-1 and TRBJ2-1, with 9 positions matching TRBD1. Germline CDR1 and CDR2: DFQATT and SNEGSKA (reference sequence). V lost 1 base, J lost 3 bases, and 4 bases stayed unmatched. This CDR3 spans 15 amino acids.

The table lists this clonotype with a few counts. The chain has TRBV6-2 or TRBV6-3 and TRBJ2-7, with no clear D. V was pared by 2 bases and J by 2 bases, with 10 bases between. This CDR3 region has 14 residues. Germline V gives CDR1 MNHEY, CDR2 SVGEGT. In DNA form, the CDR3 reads TGTGCCAGCAGTTACCCCCGGATCCCCTACGAGCAGTACTTC. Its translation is CASSYPRIPYEQYF.

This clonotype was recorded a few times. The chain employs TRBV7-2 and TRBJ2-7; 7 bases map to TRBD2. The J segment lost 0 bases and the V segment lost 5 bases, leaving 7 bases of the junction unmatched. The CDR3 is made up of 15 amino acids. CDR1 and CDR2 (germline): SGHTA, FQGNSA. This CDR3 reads CASSIGRGSSYEQYF. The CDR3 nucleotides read TGTGCCAGCAGCATCGGGCGCGGGAGCTCCTACGAGCAGTACTTC.

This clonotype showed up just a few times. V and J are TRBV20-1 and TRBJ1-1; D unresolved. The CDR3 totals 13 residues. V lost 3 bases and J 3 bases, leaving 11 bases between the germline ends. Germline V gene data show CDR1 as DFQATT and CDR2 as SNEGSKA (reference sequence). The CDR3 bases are TGCAGTGCTAGCCCCGGATCGGACACTGAAGCTTTCTTT. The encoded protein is CSASPGSDTEAFF.

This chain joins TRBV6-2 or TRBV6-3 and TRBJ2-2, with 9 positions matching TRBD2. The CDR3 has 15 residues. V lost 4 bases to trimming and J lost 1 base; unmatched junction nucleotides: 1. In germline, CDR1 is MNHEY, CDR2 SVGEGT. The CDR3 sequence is CASSWTSENTGELFF. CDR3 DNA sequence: TGTGCCAGCAGTTGGACTAGCGAGAACACCGGGGAGCTGTTTTTT.

CDR3 loop: CASQTTGRRQFF. The CDR3 DNA reads TGTGCCTCTCAAACCACGGGGAGGCGGCAGTTCTTC. The chain combines TRBV28 with TRBJ2-1; the D gene is possibly TRBD2 (6 bases). The ends were cut back, 11 bases at V and 12 bases at J, with 20 bases in the middle. CDR3 length: 12 residues. Germline V CDR1 and CDR2: MDHEN, SYDVKM.

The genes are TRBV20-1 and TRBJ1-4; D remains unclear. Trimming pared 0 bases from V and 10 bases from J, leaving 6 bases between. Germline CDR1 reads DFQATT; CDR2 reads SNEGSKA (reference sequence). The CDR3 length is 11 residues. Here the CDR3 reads CSARDFGKLFF. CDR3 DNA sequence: TGCAGTGCTAGAGATTTTGGAAAACTGTTTTTT.

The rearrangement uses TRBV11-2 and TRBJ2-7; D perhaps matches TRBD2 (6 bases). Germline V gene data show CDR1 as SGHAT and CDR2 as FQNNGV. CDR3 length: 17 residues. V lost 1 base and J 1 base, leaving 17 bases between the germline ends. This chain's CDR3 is CASSLVMGGRLSYEQYF. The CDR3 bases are TGTGCCAGCAGCTTAGTGATGGGGGGACGGTTATCCTACGAGCAGTACTTC. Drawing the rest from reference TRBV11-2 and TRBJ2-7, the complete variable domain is EAGVAQSPRYKIIEKRQSVAFWCNPISGHATLYWYQQILGQGPKLLIQFQNNGVVDDSQLPKDRFSAERLKGVDSTLKIQPAKLEDSAVYLCASSLVMGGRLSYEQYFGPGTRLTVT.

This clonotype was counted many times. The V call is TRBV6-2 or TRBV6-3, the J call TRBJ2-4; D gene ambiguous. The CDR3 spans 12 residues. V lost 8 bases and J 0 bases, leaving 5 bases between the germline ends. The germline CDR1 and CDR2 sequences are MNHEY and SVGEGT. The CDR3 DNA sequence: TGTGCCAGCGGGGAAGCCAAAAACATTCAGTACTTC. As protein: CASGEAKNIQYF.

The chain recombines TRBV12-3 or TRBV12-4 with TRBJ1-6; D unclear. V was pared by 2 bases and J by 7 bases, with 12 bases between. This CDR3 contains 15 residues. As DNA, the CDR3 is TGTGCCAGCAGTTTATCGGCAGAGCTCAATTCACCCCTCCACTTT. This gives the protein CASSLSAELNSPLHF.

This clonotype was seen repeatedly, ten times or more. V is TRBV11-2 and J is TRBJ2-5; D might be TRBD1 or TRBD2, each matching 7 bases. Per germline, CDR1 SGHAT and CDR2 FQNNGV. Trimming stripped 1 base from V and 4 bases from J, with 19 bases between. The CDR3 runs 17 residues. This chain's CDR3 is CASSLGRMAGGGETQYF. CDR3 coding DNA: TGTGCCAGCAGCTTAGGTCGTATGGCAGGGGGGGGAGAGACCCAGTACTTC.

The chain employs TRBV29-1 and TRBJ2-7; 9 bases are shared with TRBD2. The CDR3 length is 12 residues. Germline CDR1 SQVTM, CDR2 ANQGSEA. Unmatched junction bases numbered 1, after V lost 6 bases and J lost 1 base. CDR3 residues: CSVRGGSYEQYF. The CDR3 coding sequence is TGCAGCGTGCGGGGGGGATCCTACGAGCAGTACTTC.

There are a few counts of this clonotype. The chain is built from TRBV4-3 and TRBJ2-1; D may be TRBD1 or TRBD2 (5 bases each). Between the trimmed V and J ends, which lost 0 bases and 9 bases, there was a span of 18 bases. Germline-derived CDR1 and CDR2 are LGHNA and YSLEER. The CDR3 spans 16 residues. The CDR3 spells CASSQESGKVQGEQFF. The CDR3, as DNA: TGCGCCAGCAGCCAAGAATCGGGAAAGGTGCAGGGTGAGCAGTTCTTC.

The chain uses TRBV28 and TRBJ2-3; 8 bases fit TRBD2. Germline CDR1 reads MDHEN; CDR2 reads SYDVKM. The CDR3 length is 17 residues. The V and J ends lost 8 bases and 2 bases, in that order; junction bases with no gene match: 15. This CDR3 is CASCLAGRAGNTDTQYF. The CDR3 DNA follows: TGTGCCAGCTGCCTAGCCGGGAGGGCCGGGAACACAGATACGCAGTATTTT. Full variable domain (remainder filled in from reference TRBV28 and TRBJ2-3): DVKVTQSSRYLVKRTGEKVFLECVQDMDHENMFWYRQDPGLGLRLIYFSYDVKMKEKGDIPEGYSVSREKKERFSLILESASTNQTSMYLCASCLAGRAGNTDTQYFGPGTRLTVL.

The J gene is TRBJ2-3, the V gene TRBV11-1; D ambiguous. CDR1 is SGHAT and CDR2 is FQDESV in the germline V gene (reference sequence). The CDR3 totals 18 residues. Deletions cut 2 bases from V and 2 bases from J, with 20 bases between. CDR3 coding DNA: TGTGCCAGCAGCTTACCTGAAGGTCAACAGCTATACACAGATACGCAGTATTTT. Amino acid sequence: CASSLPEGQQLYTDTQYF.